Below are 5 T cell receptor beta chains sequenced from a single sample in a study of T cells in localized non-small cell lung cancer. Some clones are missing from TCRdb's copy, which holds only in-frame ones; the method was immunoSEQ multiplex PCR. The sample gives roughly 53,000 clones, 75% to 90% of which show up once; about a sixth is in the top ten. The sample was peripheral blood mononuclear cells, taken before any cancer treatment. These receptors were obtained from a man aged 40-75 years with stage III lung adenocarcinoma.

J is TRBJ2-5 and V is TRBV11-2; D is unclear. Trimming removed 2 bases at V and 4 bases at J, with 14 bases between. The CDR3 loop spans 15 amino acids. The V gene's germline CDR1 is SGHAT and CDR2 FQNNGV. The CDR3 bases are TGTGCCAGCAGCTTATTGAGTAGCACGGGAGAGACCCAGTACTTC. This gives the protein CASSLLSSTGETQYF.

This chain uses TRBV30 with TRBJ1-2; D unresolved. Germline V gene data show CDR1 as GTSNPN and CDR2 as SVGIG (reference sequence). The V gene lost 2 bases and the J gene lost 7 bases, with 11 bases spanning the gap. The CDR3 extends over 12 amino acids. Here the CDR3 reads CAWSWGVSGYTF. CDR3 bases: TGTGCCTGGAGTTGGGGAGTCTCTGGCTACACCTTC.

The V and J genes are TRBV18 and TRBJ1-1; the D gene is possibly TRBD1 (6 bases). Germline values: CDR1 KGHSH, CDR2 LQKENI. The V end was cut by 3 bases, the J end by 5 bases, with 13 bases between. This CDR3 comprises 14 residues. This CDR3 is CASSPTGGRTEAFF. The CDR3 DNA reads as TGTGCCAGCTCACCGACAGGAGGTAGGACTGAAGCTTTCTTT.

This chain links TRBV11-3 with TRBJ2-1, with 8 bases lining up with TRBD2. Looked up from germline, CDR1 is SGHNT and CDR2 is YENEEA. The CDR3 has 15 amino acids. With 5 bases clipped from V and 8 bases from J, the junction kept 11 bases outside the gene matches. The CDR3 DNA sequence: TGTGCCAGCAGCCCTCGGGAGGGGCCTCGCGATGAGCAGTTCTTC. Protein sequence: CASSPREGPRDEQFF.

The chain links TRBV5-6 to TRBJ1-2; unclear D gene. Germline CDR1 reads SGHDT; CDR2 reads YYEEEE. Trimming shortened V by 1 base and J by 3 bases, and 16 bases separated the two germline ends. The CDR3 runs to 16 residues. CDR3 loop: CASSLSTRLGDYGYTF. The CDR3 nucleotides are TGTGCCAGCAGCTTGTCTACCCGACTCGGTGACTATGGCTACACCTTC. Supplemented by reference TRBV5-6 and TRBJ1-2, the full variable domain reads DAGVTQSPTHLIKTRGQQVTLRCSPKSGHDTVSWYQQALGQGPQFIFQYYEEEERQRGNFPDRFSGHQFPNYSSELNVNALLLGDSALYLCASSLSTRLGDYGYTFGSGTRLTVV.